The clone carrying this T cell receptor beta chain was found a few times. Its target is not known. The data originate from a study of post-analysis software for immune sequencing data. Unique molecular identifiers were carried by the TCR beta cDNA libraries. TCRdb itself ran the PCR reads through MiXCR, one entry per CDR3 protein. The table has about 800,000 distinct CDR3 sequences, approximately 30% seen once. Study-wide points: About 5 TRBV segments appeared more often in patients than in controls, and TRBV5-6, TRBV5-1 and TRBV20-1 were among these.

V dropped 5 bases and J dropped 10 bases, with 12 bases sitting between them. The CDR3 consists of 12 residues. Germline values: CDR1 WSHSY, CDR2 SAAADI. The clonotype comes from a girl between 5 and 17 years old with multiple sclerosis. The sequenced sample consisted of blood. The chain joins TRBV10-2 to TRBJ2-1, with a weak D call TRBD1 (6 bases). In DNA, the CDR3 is TGCGCCAGCAGTCCCGGGACACCCGAGCAGTTCTTC. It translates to CASSPGTPEQFF.